Below are 8 T cell receptor beta chains sequenced from a single sample in a study of breast tumors, draining lymph nodes, adjacent tissues. The lymph nodes were axillary draining lymph nodes from breast cancer patients. TCRdb re-analysed the multiplex PCR reads in MiXCR, keeping a single row per CDR3 protein. The table records about 230,000 distinct CDR3 sequences, about 34% of them present only once. Sequencing used axillary lymph node tissue. Every receptor here comes from a female donor with breast cancer. Some clones in this sample may be carry-over from other donors' samples.

This clonotype was seen many times. The J gene is TRBJ2-5, the V gene TRBV6-5; TRBD2 matches 8 bases. This CDR3 has 17 residues. V trimming: 6 bases; J trimming: 4 bases; junction bases outside the gene matches: 16. The germline gives CDR1 MNHEY, CDR2 SVGAGI. The CDR3 DNA sequence: TGTGCCAGCAGCGATCCCTCCGGGGGGGCGGGAGGAGAGACCCAGTACTTC. Residues: CASSDPSGGAGGETQYF.

Many counts were recorded for this clonotype. The rearrangement links TRBV6-6 to TRBJ1-6; D ambiguous. Germline V gene sequence: CDR1 MNHNY, CDR2 SVGAGI (reference sequence). V lost 4 bases and J 12 bases, leaving 10 bases between the germline ends. This CDR3 is built from 12 residues. CDR3 sequence: CASSLVPGPLHF. As DNA, the CDR3 is TGTGCCAGCAGTTTAGTCCCAGGACCCCTCCACTTT.

Ten or more counts support this clonotype. This chain connects TRBV24-1 to TRBJ1-2; no clear D. Trimming took off 3 bases at V and 6 bases at J, with 10 bases between the two ends. The CDR3 runs 13 residues. CDR1 KGHDR and CDR2 SFDVKD come from the germline V gene. The CDR3 coding sequence is TGTGCCACCAGTGATCGGACGGAGCATGGCTACACCTTC. As protein: CATSDRTEHGYTF.

This clonotype appeared many times. The rearrangement joins TRBV4-1 to TRBJ2-7; no clear D. Germline V gene sequence: CDR1 MGHRA, CDR2 YSYEKL. Deletions cut 1 base from V and 0 bases from J, with 4 bases between. The CDR3 contains 13 residues. CDR3 protein: CASSQGISYEQYF. The CDR3 bases are TGCGCCAGCAGCCAAGGGATCTCCTACGAGCAGTACTTC.

The chain recombines TRBV29-1 with TRBJ2-6; 11 positions match TRBD2. Germline V gene sequence: CDR1 SQVTM, CDR2 ANQGSEA. V was clipped by 2 bases and J by 0 bases; unmatched bases: 9. The CDR3 consists of 19 residues. This CDR3 reads CSVEFSSSGRHSGANVLTF. The CDR3 DNA is TGCAGCGTTGAATTCTCCTCTAGCGGGAGGCACTCTGGGGCCAACGTCCTGACTTTC.

The chain couples TRBV12-3 or TRBV12-4 to TRBJ2-1; 10 bases align to TRBD2. The CDR3 totals 16 residues. V lost 3 bases and J lost 3; bases outside the gene matches: 5. The DNA for the CDR3 is TGTGCCAGCAGTTTCGGGCTAGCGGGAGTCTACAATGAGCAGTTCTTC. Translated: CASSFGLAGVYNEQFF.

This clonotype was seen many times. V gene TRBV24-1 combines with J gene TRBJ2-6; no clear D gene. CDR3 length: 15 residues. Deletions cut 4 bases from V and 4 bases from J, with 10 bases between. Germline V gives CDR1 KGHDR, CDR2 SFDVKD. The DNA for the CDR3 is TGTGCCACCAGTGACCCGCCTCGGGGGGCCAACGTCCTGACTTTC. It yields the protein CATSDPPRGANVLTF.

The chain employs TRBV29-1 and TRBJ2-7; TRBD2 matches 11 bases. CDR1 SQVTM and CDR2 ANQGSEA come from the germline V gene. V lost 0 bases and J lost 0; bases outside the gene matches: 4. The CDR3 contains 16 residues. CDR3 amino acids: CSVEDWTSGYSYEQYF. CDR3 nucleotides: TGCAGCGTTGAAGATTGGACTAGCGGGTACTCCTACGAGCAGTACTTC.